This section outlines one T cell receptor beta chain sequence together with its context. The data were taken from a study of cytomegalovirus exposure and HLA in healthy donors. With 60 Vbeta and 13 Jbeta primers, the PCR was carried out. Profiled with immunoSEQ multiplex PCR; TCRdb holds only in-frame clones, not every one. The table has more than 65,000 clones, roughly 80% seen once; the top ten hold 22%. The CDR3 length is 14 residues. The V segment lost 5 bases and the J segment 7 bases; nucleotides outside the gene matches: 10. The germline CDR1 and CDR2 sequences are SGHVS and FNYEAQ. Source material: PBMCs. The TCR originated in a woman aged 40 to 50 in good health and CMV-seropositive. The chain is built from TRBV7-6 and TRBJ2-7; 8 bases line up with TRBD1. CDR3 in DNA: TGTGCCAGCAGCCTGACAGGGGCCCTTAGGGAGCAGTACTTC. Protein product: CASSLTGALREQYF.